This TCR beta chain is from a study of cytomegalovirus exposure and HLA in healthy donors. Worth noting for this clone: Antigen specificity is unknown.

Primers for the PCR totalled 60 Vbeta and 13 Jbeta. Per the study methods: Around 83 million unique TCR beta chains, 10 million to 14 million shared, were counted in a later analysis. Using immunoSEQ multiplex PCR, the repertoire was profiled, and TCRdb retains in-frame clones only, with some absent. D and trimming were read from the DNA, whereas the V and J calls and clone size are those reported in that table. The sample yields some 170,000 clones, around 82% seen once. This CDR3 is 15 amino acids long. Germline V gene lookup returns CDR1 LNHDA and CDR2 SQIVND (reference sequence). V was clipped by 3 bases and J by 4 bases, with 16 bases between them. Study-wide results and limits: Clonal expansion, a later analysis showed, was greater in HLA-associated TCR beta chains than in equally common others. The investigators catalogued some 160 TCR beta chains as cytomegalovirus-associated. Reported findings show TCR beta sequences accurately forecast HLA-A and HLA-B alleles in most subjects.

The source of this sequence is a man aged 50 to 60 in good health and CMV-seropositive. The genes are TRBV19 and TRBJ2-7; D possibly corresponds to TRBD1 (5 bases). Sequencing used PBMCs. CDR3 in amino acids: CASSITGGAMYEQYF. The CDR3 DNA follows: TGTGCCAGTAGTATTACAGGTGGCGCTATGTACGAGCAGTACTTC.